Listed below are T cell receptor beta chains from one sample, sequenced in a study of T-cell reconstitution after alpha-beta-depleted transplantation in children. MiXCR, applied by TCRdb to the PCR reads, yields one record per CDR3 protein. The sample holds 170,000 or so distinct CDR3 sequences, around 7% seen once. This material consisted of PBMCs from the stem cell graft donor, taken from the stem cell graft. The receptors originated from a human donor who donated a stem cell graft to a child with Wiskott-Aldrich syndrome. Both conserved end residues are part of each CDR3. The D gene is left open where the match is weak. Size tells how often a clone was seen (once, few, many) or the class of an expanded clone, and some rows leave it out.

j_call d_call cdr3_length clone_size v_call cdr3_aa cdr3_nt
TRBJ2-5 - 13 many TRBV24-1 CATGPGSQETQYF TGTGCCACCGGTCCGGGGAGCCAAGAGACCCAGTACTTC
TRBJ2-5 - 11 many TRBV18 CASSPWETQYF TGTGCCAGCTCACCATGGGAGACCCAGTACTTC
TRBJ2-2 TRBD1 17 many TRBV13 CASSSRRGQANTGELFF TGTGCCAGCAGCTCGCGTAGAGGACAGGCGAACACCGGGGAGCTGTTTTTT
TRBJ2-2 - 12 few TRBV12-3/TRBV12-4 CASSSTPGELFF TGTGCCAGCTCAAGTACCCCCGGGGAGCTGTTTTTT
TRBJ1-1 TRBD1 17 - TRBV3-1 CASSRIFPGTANTEAFF TGTGCCAGCAGCCGTATATTCCCCGGGACAGCGAACACTGAAGCTTTCTTT
TRBJ2-2 - 15 many TRBV5-1 CASSLEAQDTGELFF TGCGCCAGCAGCTTGGAGGCCCAGGACACCGGGGAGCTGTTTTTT
TRBJ2-5 - 15 few TRBV28 CASSLALGAEETQYF TGTGCCAGCAGCCTGGCATTGGGGGCCGAGGAGACCCAGTACTTC
TRBJ2-5 - 14 many TRBV7-2 CASSRYRAQETQYF TGTGCCAGCAGCCGGTACAGGGCTCAAGAGACCCAGTACTTC
TRBJ2-2 TRBD2 23 many TRBV3-1 CASSQDTVHSPGLAGMNTGELFF TGTGCCAGCAGCCAGGATACCGTGCACAGCCCGGGACTAGCGGGAATGAACACCGGGGAGCTGTTTTTT
TRBJ2-1 TRBD2 16 many TRBV7-9 CASSFGLAGVLSEQFF TGTGCCAGCAGCTTCGGACTAGCGGGAGTTCTCAGTGAGCAGTTCTTC
TRBJ1-1 - 13 many TRBV5-1 CASSLRMNTEAFF TGCGCCAGCAGCTTGCGAATGAACACTGAAGCTTTCTTT
TRBJ2-5 - 15 many TRBV10-3 CAISESAGLQETQYF TGTGCCATCAGTGAGTCGGCAGGGCTTCAAGAGACCCAGTACTTC
TRBJ2-2 - 13 many TRBV7-7 CASSPLGTGELFF TGTGCCAGCAGCCCCTTGGGCACCGGGGAGCTGTTTTTT
TRBJ1-1 TRBD1 14 many TRBV20-1 CSARSPAQGAEAFF TGCAGTGCTAGAAGTCCGGCGCAGGGGGCTGAAGCTTTCTTT
TRBJ1-2 - 14 many TRBV20-1 CSARGGVEMYGYTF TGCAGTGCTAGGGGCGGGGTTGAGATGTATGGCTACACCTTC
TRBJ2-2 - 14 many TRBV20-1 CSAKAGRSTGELFF TGCAGTGCAAAGGCGGGAAGGAGTACCGGGGAGCTGTTTTTT
TRBJ2-1 TRBD2 16 many TRBV20-1 CSAREWTSGINNEQFF TGCAGTGCTAGAGAATGGACTAGCGGAATTAATAATGAGCAGTTCTTC
TRBJ2-1 - 13 many TRBV10-3 CAIRGLSGNEQFF TGTGCCATCAGGGGTTTGTCGGGGAATGAGCAGTTCTTC
TRBJ1-1 TRBD1 12 many TRBV12-3/TRBV12-4 CAVRGVGTEAFF TGTGCCGTCAGGGGGGTCGGCACTGAAGCTTTCTTT
TRBJ1-2 TRBD1 13 many TRBV12-3/TRBV12-4 CASTRTGPIGYTF TGTGCCAGCACCAGGACAGGACCTATTGGCTACACCTTC
TRBJ2-1 - 15 many TRBV3-1 CASSQRTGAYNEQFF TGTGCCAGCAGCCAAAGGACGGGGGCCTACAATGAGCAGTTCTTC
TRBJ2-7 - 12 many TRBV20-1 CSVKTRDYEQYF TGCAGTGTCAAAACTAGAGACTACGAGCAGTACTTC
TRBJ1-1 - 12 few TRBV30 CAWSRTGYEAFF TGTGCCTGGTCCAGAACGGGATACGAAGCTTTCTTT
TRBJ1-2 - 14 many TRBV5-1 CASSFPGPNYGYTF TGCGCCAGCAGCTTTCCGGGTCCTAACTATGGCTACACCTTC
TRBJ2-1 - 15 many TRBV5-1 CASGTTGSSYNEQFF TGCGCCAGCGGAACGACGGGAAGCTCCTACAATGAGCAGTTCTTC
TRBJ1-1 TRBD1 14 many TRBV5-1 CASSDYRGQTEAFF TGCGCCAGCAGCGATTACAGGGGGCAGACTGAAGCTTTCTTT
TRBJ2-5 - 16 many TRBV7-9 CASSLAQSENQETQYF TGTGCCAGCAGCTTAGCGCAAAGCGAGAACCAAGAGACCCAGTACTTC
TRBJ1-5 TRBD1 13 many TRBV30 CAWGQGDYQPQHF TGTGCCTGGGGACAGGGGGATTATCAGCCCCAGCATTTT
TRBJ2-4 TRBD2 19 - TRBV12-3/TRBV12-4 CASSLQMWGLAGAGNIQYF TGTGCCAGCAGTTTACAAATGTGGGGTCTAGCGGGGGCTGGGAACATTCAGTACTTC
TRBJ1-2 TRBD1 15 many TRBV29-1 CSADSGQGGGYGYTF TGCAGCGCCGATAGCGGACAGGGTGGAGGCTATGGCTACACCTTC
TRBJ1-5 - 14 many TRBV6-5 CASSLPGVDQPQHF TGTGCCAGCAGTCTACCAGGGGTGGATCAGCCCCAGCATTTT
TRBJ2-2 - 13 many TRBV30 CAWSALVGRELFF TGTGCCTGGAGTGCTTTAGTAGGGAGGGAGCTGTTTTTT
TRBJ2-1 - 13 many TRBV15 CATSRDNDDRPFF TGTGCCACCAGCAGAGATAATGACGACCGCCCGTTCTTC
TRBJ2-7 TRBD2 15 few TRBV4-3 CASSQVWGGSYEQYF TGCGCCAGCAGCCAAGTCTGGGGGGGTTCCTACGAGCAGTACTTC
TRBJ1-6 - 20 many TRBV4-3 CASSQEWGRSSLAYNSPLHF TGCGCCAGCAGCCAAGAGTGGGGCCGGTCCTCGTTGGCCTATAATTCACCCCTCCACTTT
TRBJ2-4 TRBD1 14 - TRBV5-1 CASSPRTGKNIQYF TGCGCCAGCAGCCCTCGGACAGGGAAAAACATTCAGTACTTC
TRBJ2-5 - 12 few TRBV12-3/TRBV12-4 CASSFGPGPPNF TGTGCCAGCAGTTTCGGACCGGGACCCCCTAACTTC
TRBJ1-4 TRBD1 16 many TRBV5-1 CASSLGQGPGEEKLFF TGCGCCAGCAGCTTGGGACAGGGGCCCGGTGAGGAAAAACTGTTTTTT
TRBJ2-1 - 12 many TRBV5-6 CASSLRGLPGFF TGTGCCAGCAGCTTGCGGGGACTCCCTGGGTTCTTC
TRBJ2-1 TRBD1 16 - TRBV25-1 CASSDPGQGLNNEQFF TGTGCCAGCAGTGACCCCGGACAGGGGCTAAACAATGAGCAGTTCTTC
TRBJ2-5 TRBD1 14 many TRBV20-1 CSALRQGGIETQYF TGCAGTGCTCTAAGACAGGGGGGGATCGAGACCCAGTACTTC
TRBJ1-3 - 14 many TRBV20-1 CSALWRSSGNTIYF TGCAGTGCCCTGTGGAGGAGCTCTGGAAACACCATATATTTT
TRBJ2-5 - 13 many TRBV5-1 CASSPIEGETQYF TGCGCCAGCAGCCCGATTGAAGGGGAGACCCAGTACTTC
TRBJ2-1 - 15 many TRBV15 CATSRDPSDGNEQFF TGTGCCACCAGCAGAGATCCTAGCGATGGCAATGAGCAGTTCTTC
TRBJ1-1 - 13 many TRBV12-3/TRBV12-4 CASIREWNTEAFF TGTGCCAGCATCAGGGAATGGAACACTGAAGCTTTCTTT